This T cell receptor (beta chain) was recovered during a study of cytomegalovirus exposure and HLA in healthy donors (dated by TCRdb to 2017 to 2019). Study-level background: An earlier analysis of roughly 500 of the donors reported roughly 300 Gb of sequence data and roughly 100 million unique TCR beta sequences from around 200 million T cells. Besides the first cohort of 666 subjects, a separate validation cohort made up of 120 different subjects was used. The study was designed to test whether signatures of past pathogen exposure could be identified by cataloging public T cell receptors. Typing coverage varied by locus: roughly 620-640 donors for A, B, C, DRB1 and DQB1; approximately 520 for DQA1; more than 600 for DPA1; approximately 490 for DPB1. Of the approximately 400 genotyped donors, 75% to 85% were placed in the genetic ancestry cluster associated with self-reported Caucasian donors. Rather than drawing on any new phenotypic data, the later analysis identified candidate immune exposures from TCR beta sequences and the way those sequences occurred across donors. Genome-wide SNP genotypes for about 55% of the roughly 670 donors were used in a later genetic analysis, which treated that subset as a discovery cohort. To decide whether each TCR beta V gene segment behaved as functional or pseudogenic, an earlier analysis of some 600 of the donors relied on high-throughput TCR beta sequencing. An early release that covered around 590 HLA-typed donors contained about 290 gigabases of sequencing data and tens of millions of unique TCR sequences. A handful of DR-DQ haplotypes were handled as single units for association and clustering because linkage in the cohort was strong. Using immunosequencing, the study profiled T cell repertoires from about 650 subjects and related those repertoires to cytomegalovirus serostatus. To study patterns of TCR occurrence, a later analysis re-analyzed previously published TCR beta repertoires from under 750 donors and added high-resolution HLA genotyping. Both class I and class II loci were covered by HLA typing, at four-digit resolution. Among 350 to 400 genotyped donors of the cohort, an average of around 240,000 unique TCR beta nucleotide sequences were sequenced per donor, around 20% of them non-productive. To predict cytomegalovirus infection status, the study brought together high-throughput TCR immunosequencing, statistical association of individual TCRs with disease status, and machine learning. All discovery cohort repertoires had been generated using a single sequencing platform. Donor age, sex, ethnicity and CMV serostatus were compiled alongside the repertoire data.

A remark on this clone: The antigen it recognizes is unknown. The sample holds no much larger clone one base away, and base qualities are not on file.

The cohort comprised fewer than 750 healthy bone marrow donors. At the time of sampling, all cohort members were nominally healthy, though unrecorded immune exposures were likely present. The donor tested CMV seropositive, placing the donor among the roughly 300 seropositive members of the cohort. A peripheral blood sample was collected from each donor, and TCR beta sequencing was performed on peripheral blood mononuclear cells. Genomic DNA extraction from the blood cell samples was performed with the Qiagen DNeasy Blood Extraction Kit. Libraries were made using the immunoSEQ multiplex PCR assay. A mixture of 60 forward primers for TCR Vbeta segments and 13 reverse primers for TCR Jbeta segments was used in the multiplex PCR. The CDR3 region of rearranged TCR beta genes was amplified from genomic DNA with a multiplex PCR assay. On the Illumina HiSeq System, the amplified TCR beta libraries were sequenced as 87-base-pair reads. As for the original processing: A later analysis counted 75 million to 100 million unique TCR beta chains across the 700 or so repertoires, and 9 million to 14 million of these chains were shared by at least two donors. Raw reads were error-corrected and collapsed into unique sequences with a nearest-neighbor algorithm that merged closely related sequences to remove PCR and sequencing errors. CDR3 sequences were aligned to IMGT reference sequences to assign V, D and J gene segments. For a sequence to be retained, a match of at least six nucleotides was required to both a V gene segment and a J gene segment. A rearrangement was called productive if the CDR3 had no stop codons and remained in frame with V and J, and every other rearrangement was called non-productive. CDR3 was defined by IMGT convention, running from the second conserved V-encoded cysteine to the conserved J-encoded phenylalanine. Sequences without an unambiguous match to a single V gene segment were excluded from the earlier analysis of over 500 of the donors. In an earlier analysis of 587 of the donors, V segments were called functional above 56.7% productive rearrangements and were called segregating when the between-donor standard deviation exceeded 5%. A statistical classification framework was developed to diagnose cytomegalovirus status using the catalog of TCR beta chain sequences. In a later analysis, V and J genes were assigned by comparing TCR nucleotide sequences against IMGT/GENE-DB human TR gene sequences. Using the TCRdist pipeline, a later analysis assigned CDR3 sequences along with most-parsimonious VDJ recombination scenarios. In a later analysis, every TCR beta chain was defined by the combination of its CDR3 amino acid sequence and its V-gene family, and reads without a unique V-gene family were dropped. A later analysis removed 592 highly shared, low-generation-probability nucleotide sequences to deal with suspected cross-contamination and a sequencing artifact. A later analysis calculated a clonal expansion index for each public chain from normalized within-repertoire ranks of inferred template counts. Generation probabilities in a later analysis came from a VDJ recombination model fitted to out-of-frame rearrangements, and those results were checked against IGoR. In a later analysis, TCR-TCR, TCR-HLA and TCR-CMV co-occurrence was scored with hypergeometric tests, and a repertoire-size bias correction was applied to TCR pairs. False discovery rates were estimated in a later analysis by permuting HLA or CMV assignments 20 times. In a later analysis, co-occurring TCRs were grouped with DBSCAN, and TCRdist sequence similarity was added when clustering was performed within HLA-allele-positive subsets. For co-occurrence clustering, repertoires with fewer than 30,000 or more than 120,000 public chains were excluded, along with several repertoires with anomalous nucleotide sharing. TCRdb re-hosts the immuneACCESS table, in-frame sequences only. Its copies lack some clones; in the studies checked, an unresolved V gene accounts for under half of them, and the cause for the rest is not known. V, J and clone size derive from that table, while D and trimming were established from the DNA sequence. The sample yields some 180,000 clones; less than 80% were counted once. Approximately 4% of the sample comes from the top ten.

The full study reports these points: Because counts were too low, seventeen rarely observed V segments, including chromosome 9 orphons, were excluded from the earlier analysis of 587 of the donors. The study listed 164 TCR beta chains as associated with cytomegalovirus. In a later analysis, TCR association rates were found to vary across HLA loci, with the most associated TCRs seen for DRB1 alleles and the fewest for HLA-C alleles. The cohort was sequenced for TCR beta chains only, and without alpha or paired-chain data the features that could be detected were limited. Sequencing depth was assumed to be roughly uniform across donors in the presence/absence analyses, though that assumption may not hold. Because some donors lacked HLA typing at each locus, the association tests relied only on the typed subset. A further reported finding was that TCR beta sequences accurately predicted the HLA-A and HLA-B alleles for most subjects in the first cohort. Across donors, most TCR sequences were observed very rarely, whereas some public TCRs were present in many individuals. A later genetic analysis associated a missense DCLRE1C variant with V-gene and J-gene trimming of TCR beta chains, and an independent cohort replicated the association. Compared with the roughly 700-donor mean, donors in an Asian-associated ancestry cluster had fewer N-insertions in productive TCRs, according to a later genetic analysis. When HLA alleles, especially DR and DQ, strongly co-occurred, attributing TCR associations to individual alleles was difficult. In a later analysis, several top co-occurrence clusters were reported to appear linked to parvovirus B19, influenza, CMV and Epstein-Barr virus. Specific HLA alleles were associated with 15,000 to 20,000 TCR beta sequences at a false discovery rate of 0.05 in a later analysis. The authors suggested that the approach could potentially be generalized to other disease states and immunological phenotypes. In vitro tests confirmed that a few of the cytomegalovirus-associated TCR beta chains recognize cytomegalovirus antigens. For the cohort, immune exposure information was limited to CMV serostatus. According to a later analysis, most CMV-associated TCR beta chains appeared to be HLA-restricted, and the HLA associations seemed to be driven largely by CMV exposure. In a later analysis, HLA-associated TCR beta chains showed more clonal expansion and lower generation probabilities than non-associated chains that were equally common. A cluster of highly shared sequence variants was judged likely to represent a technical artifact of the sequencing pipeline. In an earlier analysis of around 600 of the donors, most TCR beta V segments appeared in productive rearrangements about 87% or about 30% of the time, broadly matching IMGT annotations. Correlated functional status among segregating V segments might reflect linkage disequilibrium, but an unknown experimental factor could not be ruled out. In both the original and validation cohorts, the classifier was reported to diagnose cytomegalovirus status with high specificity and sensitivity.

The material sequenced was PBMCs. This TCR was recovered from a woman in her twenties or thirties in good health and CMV-seropositive.

The bases read TGTGCCAGTAGTATAGAGAGAGGACTAGGGTCTACCGGGGAGCTGTTTTTT. This gives the protein CASSIERGLGSTGELFF. The V gene is TRBV19 and the J gene is TRBJ2-2, and 7 junctional nucleotides match TRBD2. The germline V end is reduced by 0 bases and the J end by 5 bases; junction bases left unmatched: 9. There are 17 amino acids in the CDR3, from cysteine to phenylalanine inclusive. The only DNA kept is the CDR3, 51 bases in frame from the first base. Per the germline V gene (reference sequence), LNHDA is the CDR1 and SQIVND is the CDR2.